Sequencing of this T cell receptor (beta chain) was carried out in a study of blood T cell repertoires in COVID-19. The length of the CDR3 is 15 residues. V dropped 6 bases and J dropped 6 bases, with 17 bases sitting between them. CDR1 is MNHEY and CDR2 is SVGAGI in the germline V gene. Each participant's cohort was designated according to participant-reported clinical history. Libraries were prepared by immunoSEQ multiplex PCR; TCRdb keeps only in-frame clonotypes and omits some of them. The table records about 170,000 clones, 79% of them present only once. This rearrangement joins TRBV6-5 to TRBJ2-2, with D maybe TRBD2 (6 bases). The source material was PBMCs or T cells enriched from blood (not recorded which). This clonotype was sampled from a woman in her 70s in a cohort exposed to, infected with or recovered from COVID-19 (not recorded which). CDR3 DNA: TGTGCCAGCAGGGATATTGAGTCGGGGGCCGGGGAGCTGTTTTTT. Translation: CASRDIESGAGELFF.